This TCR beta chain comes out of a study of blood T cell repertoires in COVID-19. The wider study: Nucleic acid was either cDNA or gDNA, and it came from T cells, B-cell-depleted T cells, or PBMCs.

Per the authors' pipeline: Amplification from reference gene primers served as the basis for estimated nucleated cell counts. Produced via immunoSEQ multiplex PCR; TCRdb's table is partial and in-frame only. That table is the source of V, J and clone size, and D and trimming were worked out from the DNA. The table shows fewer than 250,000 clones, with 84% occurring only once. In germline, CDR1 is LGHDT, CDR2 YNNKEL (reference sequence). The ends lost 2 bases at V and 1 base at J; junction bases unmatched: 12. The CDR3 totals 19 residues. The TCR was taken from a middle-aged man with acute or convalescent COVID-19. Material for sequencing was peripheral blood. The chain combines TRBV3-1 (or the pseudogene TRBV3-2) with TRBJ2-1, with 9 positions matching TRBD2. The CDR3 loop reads CASSQFSGSGSASYNEQFF. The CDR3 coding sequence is TGTGCCAGCAGCCAATTTAGCGGGAGTGGGTCTGCGTCCTACAATGAGCAGTTCTTC.